The 30 T cell receptor beta chains reported below all come from one sample, sequenced in a study of radiation and T cells in renal cell carcinoma. Time point noted: baseline pretreatment blood. Treatment meaning: 15 Gy SBRT to primary tumor, nephrectomy 4 weeks later. Here immunoSEQ multiplex PCR was the method, and the copy in TCRdb shows in-frame clones only, minus some. The table records approximately 90,000 clones, around 88% of them present only once. Sequenced material: blood, taken from a patient whose treatment included radiotherapy and nephrectomy. The receptor set was obtained from a man between 50 and 59 years old with renal cell carcinoma.

The rearrangement links TRBV30 to TRBJ1-3, with no clear D. Trimming stripped 2 bases from V and 1 base from J, with 6 bases between. The CDR3 is 13 amino acids. The germline V gene encodes CDR1 GTSNPN and CDR2 SVGIG (reference sequence). CDR3 protein: CAWSYGSGNTIYF. As DNA, the CDR3 is TGTGCCTGGAGTTATGGATCTGGAAACACCATATATTTT.

The chain carries TRBV4-1 and TRBJ2-1, with 7 bases matching TRBD2. The V segment lost 1 base and the J segment 2 bases; nucleotides outside the gene matches: 5. The CDR3 extends over 16 amino acids. Germline CDR1 and CDR2: MGHRA and YSYEKL. The CDR3 here is CASSQVGRAPYNEQFF. The CDR3 coding sequence is TGCGCCAGCAGCCAAGTTGGGAGGGCCCCCTACAATGAGCAGTTCTTC.

This chain links TRBV5-1 with TRBJ1-2; maybe TRBD1 (6 bases). CDR3 size: 16 residues. From germline, CDR1 is SGHRS and CDR2 YFSETQ. V lost 3 bases and J 6 bases, leaving 21 bases between the germline ends. DNA for the CDR3: TGCGCCAGCAGCTCCCGAGGTGGGGGGCAGGAGGATGGCTACACCTTC. Translation: CASSSRGGGQEDGYTF.

This chain links TRBV28 with TRBJ2-2; D unclear. The ends were cut back, 1 base at V and 5 bases at J, with 5 bases in the middle. The germline V gene encodes CDR1 MDHEN and CDR2 SYDVKM. CDR3 length equals 13 residues. DNA for the CDR3: TGTGCCAGCAGTTTATACAAGACCGGGGAGCTGTTTTTT. This translates into CASSLYKTGELFF.

This chain connects TRBV7-9 to TRBJ2-6; possibly TRBD1 for D (6 bases). In germline, CDR1 is SEHNR, CDR2 FQNEAQ (reference sequence). The ends were cut back, 4 bases at V and 1 base at J, with 8 bases in the middle. This CDR3 has 15 amino acids. Written as DNA, the CDR3 is TGTGCCAGCAGCTCGACAGGTTCTGGGGCCAACGTCCTGACTTTC. Residues: CASSSTGSGANVLTF.

The chain combines TRBV7-2 with TRBJ1-5; D possibly corresponds to TRBD1 (5 bases). Between the trimmed V and J ends, which lost 5 bases and 2 bases, there was a span of 10 bases. Germline V gene lookup returns CDR1 SGHTA and CDR2 FQGNSA. The CDR3 length is 14 residues. The DNA for the CDR3 is TGTGCCAGCAGCCCCCGGGGGGGCAATCAGCCCCAGCATTTT. Its translation is CASSPRGGNQPQHF.

In this sample, this clone turned up a few times. This chain uses TRBV30 with TRBJ1-6; perhaps TRBD1 as D (5 bases). The CDR3 runs to 15 residues. Trimming took 0 bases from V and 5 from J, leaving 11 bases between them. Germline V gene sequence: CDR1 GTSNPN, CDR2 SVGIG (reference sequence). CDR3 in DNA: TGTGCCTGGAGTGTAGGACACTCGAATAATTCACCCCTCCACTTT. Residues: CAWSVGHSNNSPLHF. Drawing the rest from reference TRBV30 and TRBJ1-6, the complete variable domain is SQTIHQWPATLVQPVGSPLSLECTVEGTSNPNLYWYRQAAGRGLQLLFYSVGIGQISSEVPQNLSASRPQDRQFILSSKKLLLSDSGFYLCAWSVGHSNNSPLHFGNGTRLTVT.

The chain joins TRBV5-1 to TRBJ1-5, with a tentative D call TRBD1 (5 bases). Germline V gene lookup returns CDR1 SGHRS and CDR2 YFSETQ. The CDR3 is made up of 15 amino acids. The V end lost 1 base, the J end lost 5 bases, and 13 bases lay between the germline ends. In DNA form, the CDR3 reads TGCGCCAGCAGCTTGAGTCCGGGGCAGGATCAGCCCCAGCATTTT. Translating gives CASSLSPGQDQPQHF.

This sequence joins TRBV28 and TRBJ1-2, with a possible D match to TRBD1 (6 bases). This CDR3 is 12 amino acids long. V lost 6 bases and J 3 bases, leaving 8 bases between the germline ends. Germline assignment: CDR1 MDHEN and CDR2 SYDVKM. This CDR3 reads CASREGDYGYTF. As DNA, the CDR3 is TGTGCCAGCAGAGAGGGGGACTATGGCTACACCTTC.

The V call is TRBV18, the J call TRBJ2-1, with 10 bases that match TRBD2. This CDR3 has 16 residues. The V and J ends lost 4 bases and 0 bases, in that order; junction bases with no gene match: 3. Germline lookup yields CDR1 KGHSH and CDR2 LQKENI. The CDR3 region is CASSRLAGASYNEQFF. Here the CDR3 DNA reads TGTGCCAGCTCACGGCTAGCGGGAGCCTCCTACAATGAGCAGTTCTTC.

The chain links TRBV13 to TRBJ2-7; D remains unclear. This CDR3 has 12 residues. Germline values: CDR1 PRHDT, CDR2 FYEKMQ (reference sequence). The V and J ends lost 1 base and 2 bases respectively, with 3 bases between them. CDR3 DNA: TGTGCCAGCAGCTTAGATACCTACGAGCAGTACTTC. Translation gives CASSLDTYEQYF. Full variable domain (missing parts from reference TRBV13 and TRBJ2-7): AAGVIQSPRHLIKEKRETATLKCYPIPRHDTVYWYQQGPGQDPQFLISFYEKMQSDKGSIPDRFSAQQFSDYHSELNMSSLELGDSALYFCASSLDTYEQYFGPGTRLTVT.

V is TRBV19 and J is TRBJ1-5, with TRBD1 as a possible D gene (5 bases). This CDR3 is 13 amino acids long. Trimming removed 9 bases from V and 4 bases from J, with 13 bases in between. Germline V CDR1 and CDR2: LNHDA, SQIVND (reference sequence). The DNA of the CDR3 is TGTGCCAGCGGGGGTTTATCTAATCAGCCCCAGCATTTT. Translating gives CASGGLSNQPQHF.

A few counts support this clone. The V gene is TRBV28, the J gene TRBJ2-4; either TRBD1 or TRBD2 may supply D (7 bases each). CDR1 and CDR2 (germline): MDHEN, SYDVKM. V lost 6 bases, J lost 9 bases, and 21 bases lay in between. The CDR3 covers 15 residues. DNA of the CDR3: TGTGCCAGCAGCCTTACGACGACAGGGAGGGGCATTCAGTACTTC. Amino acid sequence: CASSLTTTGRGIQYF. Using reference TRBV28 and TRBJ2-4 for the parts outside the CDR3, the full variable domain is DVKVTQSSRYLVKRTGEKVFLECVQDMDHENMFWYRQDPGLGLRLIYFSYDVKMKEKGDIPEGYSVSREKKERFSLILESASTNQTSMYLCASSLTTTGRGIQYFGAGTRLSVL.

CDR3 sequence reads: CASSLATSGATQFF. The DNA for the CDR3 is TGTGCCAGCAGCTTGGCTACTAGCGGGGCGACGCAGTTCTTC. The chain combines TRBV5-4 with TRBJ2-1; 10 bases map to TRBD2. V dropped 0 bases and J dropped 12; count of bases not matched to a gene: 6. The CDR3 has 14 residues. CDR1 SGHNT and CDR2 YYREEE come from the germline V gene (reference sequence).

The gene calls are TRBV6-5 and TRBJ1-2; a possible D gene is TRBD1 (5 bases). V lost 6 bases to trimming and J lost 4 bases, with 15 bases between them. CDR1 is MNHEY, CDR2 SVGAGI, per germline. The CDR3 consists of 14 residues. The CDR3 DNA reads TGTGCCAGCAGAAATTTCGGTGGGGGCTATGGCTACACCTTC. Encoded protein: CASRNFGGGYGYTF.

The chain employs TRBV4-3 and TRBJ1-2; D remains unclear. V lost 4 bases and J 0 bases, leaving 9 bases between the germline ends. In germline, CDR1 is LGHNA, CDR2 YSLEER. This CDR3 is 14 amino acids long. The CDR3 reads CASSRGVTNYGYTF. For the CDR3, the DNA is TGCGCCAGCAGCCGGGGAGTTACTAACTATGGCTACACCTTC.

CDR3: CASSHRGFNEKLFF. CDR3 in DNA: TGTGCCAGCAGTCACAGGGGGTTTAATGAAAAACTGTTTTTT. V is TRBV6-5 and J is TRBJ1-4; 8 bases map to TRBD1. The CDR3 runs to 14 residues. Germline CDR1 is MNHEY and CDR2 is SVGAGI. With 5 bases clipped from V and 4 bases from J, the junction kept 3 bases outside the gene matches.

The rearrangement uses TRBV5-1 and TRBJ2-2; 14 positions match TRBD2. This CDR3 has 17 residues. Germline lookup yields CDR1 SGHRS and CDR2 YFSETQ. V gave up 3 bases and J gave up 1 base; unmatched junction bases: 2. The CDR3 sequence: CASSWTSGGLNTGELFF. Here the CDR3 DNA reads TGCGCCAGCAGCTGGACTAGCGGGGGGCTGAACACCGGGGAGCTGTTTTTT.

The chain uses TRBV7-2 and TRBJ2-1; D remains ambiguous. CDR3 length: 13 amino acids. Germline V gene data show CDR1 as SGHTA and CDR2 as FQGNSA. V was shortened by 5 bases and J by 9 bases, with 14 bases between the two germline ends. CDR3 loop: CASSPAQDAEQFF. DNA for the CDR3: TGTGCCAGCAGCCCCGCGCAGGACGCTGAGCAGTTCTTC.

This sequence joins TRBV25-1 and TRBJ1-3, with 8 bases fitting TRBD1. Germline CDR1 reads MGHDK; CDR2 reads SYGVNS. V lost 3 bases and J lost 4; bases outside the gene matches: 5. This CDR3 is built from 15 residues. Written as DNA, the CDR3 is TGTGCCAGCAGTGACCTCGGGACAGGCGGAAACACCATATATTTT. Its protein product is CASSDLGTGGNTIYF.

The V call is TRBV27, the J call TRBJ2-4; D is unclear. Trimming shortened V by 6 bases and J by 1 base, and 7 bases separated the two germline ends. There are 13 residues in the CDR3. CDR1 and CDR2 (germline): MNHEY, SMNVEV (reference sequence). CDR3 nucleotides: TGTGCCAGCAGCTATGGGGCCAAAAACATTCAGTACTTC. Protein sequence: CASSYGAKNIQYF.

In this sample, this clone turned up once. The chain has TRBV7-3 and TRBJ2-1; D is perhaps TRBD1 or TRBD2 (5 bases each). Trimming left V 5 bases short and J 3 bases short, with 17 bases between. This CDR3 spans 16 amino acids. The germline CDR1 and CDR2 sequences are SGHTA and FQGTGA. The CDR3 nucleotides read TGTGCCAGCAGCCTGATCGGGACGAGAAACTACAATGAGCAGTTCTTC. This sequence encodes CASSLIGTRNYNEQFF.

CDR3 in amino acids: CASKDTYNEQFF. The CDR3 region has the DNA TGTGCCAGCAAGGACACCTACAATGAGCAGTTCTTC. V and J are TRBV25-1 and TRBJ2-7; tentatively, D is TRBD1 (5 bases). The J call is uncertain, as TRBJ2-1 better fits the DNA end. The CDR3 has 12 amino acids. Germline V lookup: CDR1 MGHDK, CDR2 SYGVNS.

This sequence joins TRBV4-1 and TRBJ1-4; no definite D call. From germline, CDR1 is MGHRA and CDR2 YSYEKL. The CDR3 sequence is 15 residues long. V dropped 1 base and J dropped 6 bases, with 12 bases sitting between them. The CDR3 spells CASSQVQATDEKLFF. The CDR3 nucleotides read TGCGCCAGCAGCCAAGTTCAGGCGACGGATGAAAAACTGTTTTTT.

The CDR3 protein is CASSEALANPSTDTQYF. CDR3 bases: TGTGCCAGCAGTGAAGCGCTGGCCAACCCTAGCACAGATACGCAGTATTTT. The chain recombines TRBV6-1 with TRBJ2-3, with D unresolved. The V end lost 0 bases, the J end lost 0 bases, and 13 bases lay between the germline ends. CDR1 and CDR2 from the germline V gene are MNHNS and SASEGT. There are 17 residues in the CDR3.

This chain links TRBV4-2 with TRBJ2-1; the match to TRBD1 covers 8 bases. The CDR3 sequence is 14 residues long. Unmatched junction bases numbered 1, after V lost 3 bases and J lost 3 bases. The germline CDR1 and CDR2 sequences are LGHNA and YNFKEQ. For the CDR3, the DNA is TGTGCCAGCAGCCACGGACAGGGCTACAATGAGCAGTTCTTC. Translation: CASSHGQGYNEQFF.

The chain is built from TRBV10-1 and TRBJ1-2; 7 positions match TRBD1. Unmatched junction bases numbered 16, after V lost 7 bases and J lost 8 bases. The CDR3 has 15 amino acids. CDR1 is WNHNN, CDR2 SYGVQD, per germline (reference sequence). The DNA for the CDR3 is TGCGCCAGCAAGTCCGGGACAGTGAGCAACAGGGGCTACACCTTC. Protein product: CASKSGTVSNRGYTF.

V usage is TRBV28 and J usage is TRBJ2-7, with D perhaps assigned TRBD1 or TRBD2 (6 bases each). Germline V gene lookup returns CDR1 MDHEN and CDR2 SYDVKM. The CDR3 totals 14 residues. Trimming cost V 8 bases and J 1 base, with 15 bases left between them. The CDR3 region has the DNA TGTGCCAGCCTGCCGGGGGCTCTATCCTACGAGCAGTACTTC. Translation: CASLPGALSYEQYF.

V and J are TRBV28 and TRBJ1-1; D unresolved. The CDR3 covers 16 residues. CDR1 is MDHEN and CDR2 is SYDVKM in the germline V gene. V dropped 5 bases and J dropped 0 bases, with 16 bases sitting between them. The CDR3 coding sequence is TGTGCCAGCAGTCCCAGTCGGGGATACATGAACACTGAAGCTTTCTTT. Its translation is CASSPSRGYMNTEAFF.

This clone appeared a single time. The chain carries TRBV5-4 and TRBJ1-1; tentative D call: TRBD1 (6 bases). This CDR3 has 14 residues. Between the trimmed V and J ends, which lost 6 bases and 2 bases, there was a span of 14 bases. From germline, CDR1 is SGHNT and CDR2 YYREEE (reference sequence). The CDR3 DNA is TGTGCCAGCACCCCGACAGGCTCTAACACTGAAGCTTTCTTT. It specifies CASTPTGSNTEAFF.